This TCR beta chain emerged from a study of cytomegalovirus exposure and HLA in healthy donors (dated by TCRdb to the late 2010s). Describing the broader study: In an earlier analysis of fewer than 750 of the donors, around 300 Gb of sequence data and 90 million to 120 million unique TCR beta sequences from 180 million or so T cells were reported. Every discovery cohort repertoire had been produced on one sequencing platform. A later analysis re-analyzed previously published TCR beta repertoires from 650 to 800 donors and added high-resolution HLA genotyping to study TCR occurrence patterns. The aim of the study was to test whether cataloging public T cell receptors could identify signatures of past pathogen exposure. On average, roughly 240,000 unique TCR beta nucleotide sequences were sequenced per donor among more than 350 genotyped donors of the cohort, with approximately 18% of those sequences being non-productive. Donor age, sex, ethnicity and CMV serostatus were compiled together with the repertoire data. To predict cytomegalovirus infection status, the study brought together high-throughput TCR immunosequencing, statistical association of individual TCRs with disease status, and machine learning. Among the roughly 400 genotyped donors, around 81% belonged to the genetic ancestry cluster associated with self-reported Caucasian donors. A separate validation cohort of about 110 different subjects was used in addition to the approximately 700-subject first cohort. In the later analysis, no new phenotypic data were used to find candidate immune exposures; instead, reliance was placed on TCR beta sequences and their occurrence across donors. HLA typing included class I and class II loci at four-digit resolution. About 330 gigabases of sequencing data and 75 million to 85 million unique TCR sequences made up an early release that covered several hundred HLA-typed donors. To decide whether each TCR beta V gene segment behaved as functional or pseudogenic, an earlier analysis of approximately 590 of the donors relied on high-throughput TCR beta sequencing. The study used immunosequencing to profile the T cell repertoires of around 600 subjects and linked those repertoires to cytomegalovirus serostatus. About five DR-DQ haplotypes were handled as single units for association and clustering because linkage in the cohort was strong. The number of typed donors differed by locus: roughly 620-640 for A, B, C, DRB1 and DQB1; approximately 540 for DQA1; 600 to 610 for DPA1; and about 450 for DPB1. In a later genetic analysis, genome-wide SNP genotypes for about three fifths of the roughly 670 donors were used, and that subset was treated as a discovery cohort.

The cohort comprised under 700 healthy bone marrow donors. At the time of sampling, all cohort members were nominally healthy, though unrecorded immune exposures were likely present. The donor tested CMV seronegative and was one of the 352 seronegative cohort members. A peripheral blood sample was collected from each donor, and TCR beta sequencing was performed on peripheral blood mononuclear cells. Genomic DNA was extracted from the blood cell samples with the Qiagen DNeasy Blood Extraction Kit. For this clone: Its antigen is not yet known. The input lacks base qualities; no much larger clone sits a single base away. This sample includes further DNA sequences coding for the same CDR3.

Summary of the overall study and its limitations: A further reported finding was that TCR beta sequences accurately predicted the HLA-A and HLA-B alleles for most subjects in the first cohort. An earlier analysis of some 560 of the donors showed that most TCR beta V segments appeared in productive rearrangements either about 90% or about 30% of the time, which broadly matched IMGT annotations. Specific HLA alleles were associated with over 15,000 TCR beta sequences at a false discovery rate of 0.05 in a later analysis. According to the authors, the approach could potentially be generalized to other disease states and immunological phenotypes. The presence/absence analyses assumed that sequencing depth was roughly uniform across donors, and that assumption may not be true. The earlier analysis of almost 600 of the donors excluded around 17 rarely observed V segments, including chromosome 9 orphons, because counts were too low. A later genetic analysis associated a missense DCLRE1C variant with V-gene and J-gene trimming of TCR beta chains, and an independent cohort replicated the association. Across donors, most TCR sequences were observed very rarely, whereas some public TCRs were present in many individuals. In the study, around 150 TCR beta chains were listed as associated with cytomegalovirus. In a later analysis, several top co-occurrence clusters were reported to appear linked to parvovirus B19, influenza, CMV and Epstein-Barr virus. According to a later analysis, TCR association rates differed among HLA loci, with DRB1 alleles showing the most associated TCRs and HLA-C alleles showing the fewest. Most CMV-associated TCR beta chains appeared to be HLA-restricted in a later analysis, and the HLA associations seemed to be driven largely by CMV exposure. The 87-base-pair reads could not distinguish some IMGT-functional V segments, including TRBV6-2 and TRBV6-3, so those segments were excluded. In both the original and validation cohorts, the classifier was reported to diagnose cytomegalovirus status with high specificity and sensitivity. A cluster of highly shared sequence variants was judged likely to represent a technical artifact of the sequencing pipeline. Compared with the 666-donor mean, donors in an Asian-associated ancestry cluster had fewer N-insertions in productive TCRs, according to a later genetic analysis. Only TCR beta chains were sequenced in this cohort, and the absence of alpha or paired-chain data limited detectable features. When HLA alleles, especially DR and DQ, strongly co-occurred, TCR associations were difficult to assign to individual alleles. Correlated functional status among segregating V segments might be attributable to linkage disequilibrium, but an unknown experimental factor could not be ruled out. A few of the identified cytomegalovirus-associated TCR beta chains were confirmed in vitro to be specific for cytomegalovirus antigens. Because some donors lacked HLA typing at each locus, the association tests relied only on the typed subset. A later analysis found that HLA-associated TCR beta chains were more clonally expanded and had lower generation probabilities than equally common non-associated chains. CMV serostatus was the only immune exposure information available for the cohort.

The receptor library was made with the immunoSEQ multiplex PCR assay. For the multiplex PCR, a mixture combining 60 forward primers for TCR Vbeta segments and 13 reverse primers for TCR Jbeta segments was used. A multiplex PCR assay on genomic DNA amplified the CDR3 region of rearranged TCR beta genes. The Illumina HiSeq System was used to sequence the amplified TCR beta libraries as 87-base-pair reads. As for the authors' bioinformatics: A later analysis counted approximately 74 million unique TCR beta chains across the 650 to 700 repertoires, and 9.5 million to 11 million of these chains were shared by at least two donors. Raw reads were error-corrected and collapsed into unique sequences by a nearest-neighbor algorithm in which closely related sequences were merged to remove PCR and sequencing errors. To assign V, D and J gene segments, CDR3 sequences were aligned to IMGT reference sequences. Each retained sequence needed at least a six-nucleotide match to both a V gene segment and a J gene segment. Rearrangements were classified as productive when the CDR3 lacked stop codons and remained in frame with V and J, and all other rearrangements were classified as non-productive. Following IMGT convention, CDR3 was defined as the stretch from the second conserved V-encoded cysteine up to the conserved J-encoded phenylalanine. In an earlier analysis of 550 to 650 of the donors, sequences lacking an unambiguous match to a single V gene segment were excluded. An earlier analysis of some 610 of the donors called V segments functional above 56.7% productive rearrangements and segregating when the between-donor standard deviation exceeded 5%. A statistical classification framework was developed to diagnose cytomegalovirus status using the catalog of TCR beta chain sequences. In a later analysis, TCR nucleotide sequences were compared against IMGT/GENE-DB human TR gene sequences so that V and J genes could be assigned. Using the TCRdist pipeline, a later analysis assigned CDR3 sequences along with most-parsimonious VDJ recombination scenarios. In a later analysis, each TCR beta chain was defined by its CDR3 amino acid sequence together with its V-gene family, and reads without a unique V-gene family were excluded. To address suspected cross-contamination and a sequencing artifact, a later analysis removed 450 to 700 highly shared, low-generation-probability nucleotide sequences. A later analysis calculated a clonal expansion index for each public chain from normalized within-repertoire ranks of inferred template counts. A later analysis computed generation probabilities with a VDJ recombination model fitted to out-of-frame rearrangements, and checked the results against IGoR. In a later analysis, hypergeometric tests were used to score TCR-TCR, TCR-HLA and TCR-CMV co-occurrence, with a repertoire-size bias correction applied to TCR pairs. To estimate false discovery rates, a later analysis permuted the HLA or CMV assignments 20 times. In a later analysis, co-occurring TCRs were grouped using DBSCAN, with TCRdist sequence similarity added in when clustering inside HLA-allele-positive subsets. Repertoires with fewer than 30,000 or more than 120,000 public chains, plus five repertoires with anomalous nucleotide sharing, were excluded from co-occurrence clustering. Not all clones reach the TCRdb copy of this immuneACCESS table, which keeps in-frame sequences only. Checked studies attribute under half of the gap to unresolved V genes and leave the rest unexplained. V and J calls and clone size are given by that table; D and trimming were obtained from the DNA. The sample table lists more than 35,000 clones, 60% to 70% of them with a count of one. 3% to 4.5% of the sample comes from the top ten.

For this chain, trimming is 0 bases at the V end and 6 bases at the J end, and the number of junction bases without a gene match is 8. From cysteine to phenylalanine, the CDR3 is 16 amino acids long. Of the read, only the CDR3 DNA is kept; its 48 bases are in frame from base 1. CDR1 and CDR2 are drawn from the germline V gene: MGHRA, YSYEKL. The specimen sequenced was PBMCs. Recombination connected TRBV4-1 to TRBJ1-2; TRBD1 fits 9 bases in the junction. This sequence was found in a man in his forties in good health and CMV-seronegative. The nucleotides read TGCGCCAGCAGCCAAGATCCGGGACAGGGATTCAATGGCTACACCTTC. This yields the protein CASSQDPGQGFNGYTF.